This T cell receptor beta chain emerged from a study of chemoradiotherapy in HPV16-positive cancers. Overall study findings and caveats: Candidate HPV-specific clones and E7-related TCR motifs grew in tumor during treatment. In HPV16-positive patients, HPV-responsive T-cell expansion tracked better recurrence-free survival.

The V gene lost 4 bases and the J gene lost 2 bases, with 9 bases spanning the gap. Germline CDR1 and CDR2: SGHDT and YYEEEE. CDR3 length: 13 residues. Concerning this clone itself: The target antigen is unknown.

Generated by immunoSEQ multiplex PCR, the TCRdb table keeps only in-frame clones and is missing some. The sample has thousands of clones, nearly 80% seen once. The gene calls are TRBV5-6 and TRBJ1-2; no reliable D call. The sample here was taken from a patient who underwent chemoradiotherapy. This sequence originates from a human donor with HPV-associated anogenital cancer. This CDR3 is CASSLTSNYGYTF. CDR3 nucleotides: TGTGCCAGCAGCCTTACTTCGAACTATGGCTACACCTTC.